This is a list of T cell receptor beta chains from one sample in a study of graft-versus-host responses after intestinal transplantation. Profiling relied on immunoSEQ multiplex PCR, and the TCRdb table lists in-frame clones only, not all of them. The sample records 40,000 or so clones, over 90% being singletons. Their antigens are not known. This specimen was unstimulated CD8+ T cells sorted from spleen or lymph node cells, taken before transplant. The receptors come from a human donor who was the organ donor for an intestinal transplant. Both conserved end residues are part of each CDR3. Each record gives: clone size, J gene, D gene, V gene, CDR3 protein, CDR3 DNA. The D gene is left open where the match is weak. Expanded clones get a size class; other rows say once, few or many, or leave the size out.

>once|TRBJ2-5|.|TRBV28
CASSYTGEGYQETQYF
TGTGCCAGCAGTTATACAGGGGAGGGGTACCAAGAGACCCAGTACTTC
>.|TRBJ2-7|.|TRBV27
CASSLRGAREHYF
TGTGCCAGCAGTCTCCGGGGAGCACGCGAGCATTACTTC
>.|TRBJ2-1|.|TRBV19
CASSIGPSSYNEQFF
TGTGCCAGTAGTATCGGTCCCTCCTCCTACAATGAGCAGTTCTTC
>.|TRBJ1-1|.|TRBV28
CASSLGQRTEAFF
TGTGCCAGCAGTCTAGGACAGAGAACTGAAGCTTTCTTT
>.|TRBJ2-1|.|TRBV27
CASSYRRIDEQFF
TGTGCCAGCAGTTATCGGAGGATCGATGAGCAGTTCTTC
>.|TRBJ1-1|TRBD1|TRBV4-3
CASRRQGQNTEAFF
TGCGCCAGCAGACGACAGGGGCAAAACACTGAAGCTTTCTTT
>.|TRBJ1-1|.|TRBV6-6
CASSYSSGTTEAFF
TGTGCCAGCAGTTACTCGTCAGGGACCACTGAAGCTTTCTTT
>.|TRBJ2-3|.|TRBV4-3
CASSQEAGTDTQYF
TGCGCCAGCAGCCAAGAAGCGGGCACAGATACGCAGTATTTT
>.|TRBJ2-1|.|TRBV12-1
CASRIAGTSEHNEQFF
TGTGCCAGCAGAATCGCCGGGACTAGCGAACACAATGAGCAGTTCTTC
>.|TRBJ2-1|.|TRBV27
CASSLGGSYNEQFF
TGTGCCAGCAGTTTAGGCGGATCTTACAATGAGCAGTTCTTC
>.|TRBJ2-7|.|TRBV27
CASSLAGPYEQYF
TGTGCCAGCAGTTTAGCAGGGCCCTACGAGCAGTACTTC
>.|TRBJ2-3|.|TRBV6-6
CASSYGALTDTQYF
TGTGCCAGCAGTTATGGGGCACTCACAGATACGCAGTATTTT
>.|TRBJ2-1|TRBD2|TRBV5-4
CASSLTSGHYNEQFF
TGTGCCAGCAGCCTCACTAGCGGTCACTACAATGAGCAGTTCTTC
>.|TRBJ2-1|TRBD1|TRBV4-3
CASSQDPTGGYNEQFF
TGCGCCAGCAGCCAAGATCCCACAGGGGGCTACAATGAGCAGTTCTTC
>.|TRBJ2-1|.|TRBV7-3
CASSLIGPIYNEQFF
TGTGCCAGCAGCTTAATTGGGCCTATCTACAATGAGCAGTTCTTC
>.|TRBJ2-7|.|TRBV4-1
CASSQDFGWEQYF
TGCGCCAGCAGCCAAGATTTCGGCTGGGAGCAGTACTTC
>.|TRBJ2-2|.|TRBV6-5
CASSLTVYTGELFF
TGTGCCAGCAGTCTCACCGTATACACCGGGGAGCTGTTTTTT
>.|TRBJ2-7|.|TRBV7-9
CASSKGGYEQYF
TGTGCCAGCAGTAAAGGGGGCTACGAGCAGTACTTC
>.|TRBJ2-1|TRBD1|TRBV4-3
CASSQIGGREQFF
TGCGCCAGCAGCCAAATAGGGGGCAGGGAGCAGTTCTTC
>.|TRBJ1-2|TRBD1|TRBV5-4
CASSETGDGYTF
TGTGCCAGCAGCGAGACAGGGGATGGCTACACCTTC
>.|TRBJ2-1|.|TRBV4-1
CASSQYGDVNEQFF
TGCGCCAGCAGCCAATATGGCGATGTCAATGAGCAGTTCTTC
>.|TRBJ1-1|TRBD1|TRBV9
CASSVRQGTEAFF
TGTGCCAGCAGCGTAAGACAGGGGACTGAAGCTTTCTTT
>.|TRBJ2-2|.|TRBV6-5
CASTRQGGTGELFF
TGTGCCAGCACCCGGCAGGGGGGGACCGGGGAGCTGTTTTTT
>.|TRBJ2-7|.|TRBV4-1
CASSQDGHEQYF
TGCGCCAGCAGCCAAGACGGCCACGAGCAGTACTTC
>.|TRBJ1-4|.|TRBV4-1
CASSQDVRGYSHQNEKLFF
TGCGCCAGCAGCCAAGACGTCCGCGGCTACAGTCACCAGAATGAAAAACTGTTTTTT
>once|TRBJ2-1|TRBD2|TRBV28
CASSLLMGGEFQYNEQFF
TGTGCCAGCAGTTTACTCATGGGAGGGGAGTTTCAATACAATGAGCAGTTCTTC
>few|TRBJ1-5|.|TRBV27
CASSLSGDQPQHF
TGTGCCAGCAGTTTATCGGGGGATCAGCCCCAGCATTTT
>.|TRBJ2-3|.|TRBV6-5
CASSYGGRGADTQYF
TGTGCCAGCAGTTACGGGGGAAGGGGCGCAGATACGCAGTATTTT
>.|TRBJ2-1|TRBD2|TRBV19
CASKRGSGDNEQFF
TGTGCCAGTAAGCGCGGGAGTGGGGACAATGAGCAGTTCTTC
>once|TRBJ1-2|TRBD1|TRBV7-9
CASSLGVQGQSYGYTF
TGTGCCAGCAGCTTAGGAGTTCAGGGACAGAGCTATGGCTACACCTTC
>once|TRBJ2-1|.|TRBV6-5
CASSYSGDEQFF
TGTGCCAGCAGTTACTCGGGGGATGAGCAGTTCTTC
>.|TRBJ1-1|.|TRBV5-6
CASRQDRSYTEAFF
TGTGCCAGCAGACAAGACAGGTCTTACACTGAAGCTTTCTTT
>.|TRBJ2-7|TRBD2|TRBV11-2
CASSLFSGMDEQYF
TGTGCCAGCAGCTTGTTCAGCGGGATGGACGAGCAGTACTTC
>.|TRBJ1-4|.|TRBV6-5
CASSYSPAATNEKLFF
TGTGCCAGCAGTTACTCCCCGGCAGCAACTAATGAAAAACTGTTTTTT
>.|TRBJ2-7|TRBD2|TRBV5-1
CASSLVSGSTYEQYF
TGCGCCAGCAGCTTGGTTAGCGGGTCAACCTACGAGCAGTACTTC
>once|TRBJ1-3|.|TRBV7-9
CASSLGPQDGNTIYF
TGTGCCAGCAGCTTGGGCCCCCAGGATGGAAACACTATATATTTT
>.|TRBJ1-1|TRBD1|TRBV6-6
CASRKKGQGDTEAFF
TGTGCCAGCAGGAAGAAGGGACAGGGGGACACTGAAGCTTTCTTT
>.|TRBJ2-5|TRBD1|TRBV7-9
CASSFGTGLSRPQETQYF
TGTGCCAGCAGCTTCGGGACAGGGCTTTCTAGGCCTCAAGAGACCCAGTACTTC
>.|TRBJ1-5|TRBD1|TRBV4-1
CASSQDRGSNQPQHF
TGCGCCAGCAGCCAGGACAGGGGGAGCAATCAGCCCCAGCATTTT
>.|TRBJ1-2|.|TRBV5-1
CASSRFGGDGYTF
TGCGCCAGCAGCAGGTTCGGAGGAGATGGCTACACCTTC
>once|TRBJ2-7|.|TRBV5-1
CASSLEAGPLDEQYF
TGCGCCAGCAGCTTGGAAGCCGGGCCTCTCGACGAGCAGTACTTC
>.|TRBJ2-7|TRBD2|TRBV5-1
CASSLLAGSYEQYF
TGCGCCAGCAGCTTACTAGCGGGATCCTACGAGCAGTACTTC
>.|TRBJ2-7|TRBD2|TRBV19
CASSDSGGLYEQYF
TGTGCCAGTAGCGATAGCGGGGGCCTCTACGAGCAGTACTTC
>.|TRBJ2-1|.|TRBV4-2
CASSLPGPVIRRIVNEQFF
TGTGCCAGCAGCCTACCAGGGCCCGTGATCCGGCGGATAGTCAATGAGCAGTTCTTC
>.|TRBJ1-1|.|TRBV28
CASSSRERLLGTEAFF
TGTGCCAGCAGTTCACGTGAAAGACTCTTAGGGACTGAAGCTTTCTTT
>.|TRBJ1-1|.|TRBV30
CAWQMNTEAFF
TGTGCCTGGCAAATGAACACTGAAGCTTTCTTT
>.|TRBJ2-7|.|TRBV6-6
CASSYSLMSSYEQYF
TGTGCCAGCAGTTACTCCCTGATGAGTAGCTACGAGCAGTACTTC
>.|TRBJ2-7|TRBD1|TRBV28
CASSSNTGVSSYEQYF
TGTGCCAGCAGCTCAAACACAGGGGTCAGCTCCTACGAGCAGTACTTC
>.|TRBJ1-1|.|TRBV29-1
CSVLHDRLNTEAFF
TGCAGCGTTTTGCACGACAGGTTGAACACTGAAGCTTTCTTT
>.|TRBJ2-7|.|TRBV23-1
CASSQSAQGYEQYF
TGCGCCAGCAGTCAATCGGCACAGGGTTACGAGCAGTACTTC
>.|TRBJ1-5|.|TRBV21-1
CASSNTGDSNQPQHF
TGTGCCAGCAGCAACACAGGGGATAGCAATCAGCCCCAGCATTTT